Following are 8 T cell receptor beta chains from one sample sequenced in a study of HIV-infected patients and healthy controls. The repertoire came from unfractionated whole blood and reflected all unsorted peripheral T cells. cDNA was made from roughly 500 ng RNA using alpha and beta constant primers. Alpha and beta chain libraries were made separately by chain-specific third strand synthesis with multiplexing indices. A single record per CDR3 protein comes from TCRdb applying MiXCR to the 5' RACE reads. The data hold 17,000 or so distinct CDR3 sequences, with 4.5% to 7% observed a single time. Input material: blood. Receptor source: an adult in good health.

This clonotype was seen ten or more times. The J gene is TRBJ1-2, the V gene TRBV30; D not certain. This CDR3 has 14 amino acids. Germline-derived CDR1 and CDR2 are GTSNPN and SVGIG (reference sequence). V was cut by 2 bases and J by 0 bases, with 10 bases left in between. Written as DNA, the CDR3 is TGTGCCTGGAGTCCCATCGGGGCTAACTATGGCTACACCTTC. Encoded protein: CAWSPIGANYGYTF.

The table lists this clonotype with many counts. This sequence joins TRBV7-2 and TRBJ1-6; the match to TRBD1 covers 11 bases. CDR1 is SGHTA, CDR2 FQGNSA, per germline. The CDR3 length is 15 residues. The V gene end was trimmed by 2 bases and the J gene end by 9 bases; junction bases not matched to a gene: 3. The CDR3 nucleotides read TGTGCCAGCAGCTTAATGGGACAGGGGGTTTCACCCCTCCACTTT. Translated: CASSLMGQGVSPLHF.

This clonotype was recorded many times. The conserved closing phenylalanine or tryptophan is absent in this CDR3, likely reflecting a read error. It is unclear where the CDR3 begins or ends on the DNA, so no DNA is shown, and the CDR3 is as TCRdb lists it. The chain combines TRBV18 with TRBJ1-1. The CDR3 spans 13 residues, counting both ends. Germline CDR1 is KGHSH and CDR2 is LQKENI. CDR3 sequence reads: CASSPLEGVYVWA.

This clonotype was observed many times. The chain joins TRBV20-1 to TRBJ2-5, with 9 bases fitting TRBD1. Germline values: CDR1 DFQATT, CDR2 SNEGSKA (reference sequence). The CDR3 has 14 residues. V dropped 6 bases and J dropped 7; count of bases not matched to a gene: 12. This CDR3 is CSAKLQGAPTTQYF. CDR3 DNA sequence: TGCAGTGCAAAACTACAGGGGGCCCCTACGACCCAGTACTTC.

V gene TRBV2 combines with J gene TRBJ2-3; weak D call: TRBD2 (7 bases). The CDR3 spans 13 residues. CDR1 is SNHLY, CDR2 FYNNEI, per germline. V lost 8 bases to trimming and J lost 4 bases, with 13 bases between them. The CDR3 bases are TGTGCCAGCCACCGGGGGGCCCCAGATACGCAGTATTTT. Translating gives CASHRGAPDTQYF.

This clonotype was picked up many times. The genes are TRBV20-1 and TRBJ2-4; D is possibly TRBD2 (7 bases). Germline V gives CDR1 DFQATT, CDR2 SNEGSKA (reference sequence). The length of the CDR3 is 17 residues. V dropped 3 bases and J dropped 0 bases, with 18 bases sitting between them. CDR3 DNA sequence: TGCAGTGCTAGGGGCAGGGGAGGGGGACTAGCCAAAAACATTCAGTACTTC. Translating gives CSARGRGGGLAKNIQYF.

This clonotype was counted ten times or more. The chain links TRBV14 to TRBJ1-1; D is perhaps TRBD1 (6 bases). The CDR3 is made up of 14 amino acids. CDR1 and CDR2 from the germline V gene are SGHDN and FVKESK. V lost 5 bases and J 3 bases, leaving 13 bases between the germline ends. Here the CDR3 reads CASSSRGSHTEAFF. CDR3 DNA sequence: TGTGCCAGCAGCTCCAGGGGTTCCCACACTGAAGCTTTCTTT. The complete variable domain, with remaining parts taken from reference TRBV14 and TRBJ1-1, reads EAGVTQFPSHSVIEKGQTVTLRCDPISGHDNLYWYRRVMGKEIKFLLHFVKESKQDESGMPNNRFLAERTGGTYSTLKVQPAELEDSGVYFCASSSRGSHTEAFFGQGTRLTVV.

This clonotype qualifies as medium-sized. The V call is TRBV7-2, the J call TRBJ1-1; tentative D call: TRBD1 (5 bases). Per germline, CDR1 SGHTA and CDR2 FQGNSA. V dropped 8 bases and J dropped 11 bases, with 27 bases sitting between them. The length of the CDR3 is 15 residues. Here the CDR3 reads CASQLSRSAGTSAFF. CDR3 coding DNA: TGTGCCAGCCAGCTCTCTAGGTCGGCCGGGACCTCCGCTTTCTTT.